One sample yielded the 26 T cell receptor beta chains listed below, sequenced in a study of tumor and adjacent non-tumor tissue in lung cancer. RNA was extracted from bulk tissue without any cell sorting. The normal lung tissue was taken more than 3 cm from the tumor edge. TCRbeta libraries were built with three rounds of nested PCR, modified from ARM-PCR. TCRdb redid the calling of the multiplex PCR reads with MiXCR, one entry per CDR3 protein. This table holds tens of thousands of distinct CDR3 sequences, around 60% found once. Specimen: distant non-tumor lung tissue. All receptors come from a woman in her 70s with non-small cell lung cancer.

For this clonotype: Given the absence of the conserved phenylalanine or tryptophan at the CDR3 end, a read error is likely. V gene TRBV28 combines with J gene TRBJ1-1; 7 nucleotides line up with TRBD1. Germline loops: CDR1 MDHEN, CDR2 SYDVKM. This CDR3 is built from 15 residues. CDR3 amino acids: CANSSWDSQDTEAFL. The CDR3 bases are TGTGCCAACAGTTCCTGGGACAGTCAGGACACTGAAGCTTTCCTT.

CDR3 protein: CASSLSFMNADTQYF. Written as DNA, the CDR3 is TGTGCCAGCAGTCTCTCGTTTATGAACGCAGATACGCAGTATTTT. The rearrangement joins TRBV6-5 to TRBJ2-3; no reliable D call. Germline V gene sequence: CDR1 MNHEY, CDR2 SVGAGI. This CDR3 has 15 residues. The germline V and J ends were trimmed by 5 bases and 4 bases, with 16 bases remaining between them.

This clonotype showed up just once. The junction departs from germline at one end; a sequencing error may be responsible. The CDR3, as DNA: TGCAGCGTAAAACGGCAGGGCATAAATGGGCAGCTCTTT. Its protein is CSVKRQGINGQLF. V and J are TRBV29-1 and TRBJ2-1; tentative D call: TRBD1 (5 bases). Germline CDR1 SQVTM, CDR2 ANQGSEA. The CDR3 spans 13 residues.

A few counts support this clonotype. The rearrangement uses TRBV18 and TRBJ2-7; 7 bases are shared with TRBD2. Trimming took 1 base from V and 5 from J; bases not matched to a gene: 8. Looked up from germline, CDR1 is KGHSH and CDR2 is LQKENI. This CDR3 is built from 15 residues. CDR3 sequence reads: CASSPRAGAVDEQYF. In nucleotides, the CDR3 is TGTGCCAGCTCACCACGGGCGGGAGCAGTCGACGAGCAGTACTTC.

With regard to this clonotype: One end of the junction does not line up with germline, which may come from a read error. The chain joins TRBV10-3 to TRBJ2-2; possibly TRBD2 for D (5 bases). This CDR3 is 12 amino acids long. The germline V gene encodes CDR1 ENHRY and CDR2 SYGVKD. The CDR3 is CTIIREAGDLFF. CDR3 nucleotide sequence: TGTACCATCATACGAGAGGCCGGGGATCTGTTTTTT.

In its sample, this clonotype was seen a few times. The chain uses TRBV30 and TRBJ2-3, with a tentative D call TRBD2 (6 bases). V was pared by 8 bases and J by 4 bases, with 16 bases between. The CDR3 covers 13 residues. Germline V gives CDR1 GTSNPN, CDR2 SVGIG (reference sequence). The CDR3 DNA is TGTGCCGAGGGGAGGAGCGTCTCAGATACGCAGTATTTT. This sequence encodes CAEGRSVSDTQYF.

Regarding this clonotype: This may come from a read error, since a much larger clone is one base off. The CDR3 carries no conserved terminal phenylalanine or tryptophan, so it likely arises from a read error. The chain recombines TRBV5-6 with TRBJ2-5, with 9 bases that match TRBD2. The germline CDR1 and CDR2 sequences are SGHDT and YYEEEE. This CDR3 is 16 amino acids long. The V and J ends lost 2 bases and 2 bases, in that order; junction bases with no gene match: 7. CDR3 protein: CASSFLPSGVQETQYL. The CDR3 bases are TGTGCCAGCAGCTTTTTGCCTAGCGGGGTACAAGAGACCCAGTACTTA.

Regarding this clonotype: At one end, the junction sequence differs from germline, possibly due to a read error. The V call is TRBV4-1, the J call TRBJ1-1; TRBD1 matches at 8 bases. Per germline, CDR1 MGHRA and CDR2 YSYEKL. The CDR3 spans 15 residues. This CDR3 reads CASSLGQGMNTEAFF. CDR3 nucleotide sequence: TGCGCCAGCAGCCTAGGACAGGGAATGAACACCGAAGCTTTCTTT.

V usage is TRBV7-8 and J usage is TRBJ2-2; no firm D call. The CDR3 has 13 amino acids. Germline values: CDR1 SGHVS, CDR2 FQNEAQ. The V end lost 1 base, the J end lost 5 bases, and 5 bases lay between the germline ends. The CDR3: CASSLEETGELFF. In DNA form, the CDR3 reads TGTGCCAGCAGCTTAGAAGAAACCGGGGAGCTGTTTTTT. The variable domain in full, completed from reference TRBV7-8 and TRBJ2-2, reads GAGVSQSPRYKVAKRGQDVALRCDPISGHVSLFWYQQALGQGPEFLTYFQNEAQLDKSGLPSDRFFAERPEGSVSTLKIQRTQQEDSAVYLCASSLEETGELFFGEGSRLTVL.

For this clonotype: The CDR3 ends on some other residue instead of the conserved phenylalanine or tryptophan, so this is likely a read error. The CDR3 loop is CSVNGPGGDTQYL. In nucleotides, the CDR3 is TGCAGTGTTAACGGACCCGGCGGCGATACGCAGTATTTG. The rearrangement joins TRBV20-1 to TRBJ2-3; the D is unclear. Deletions cut 7 bases from V and 6 bases from J, with 17 bases between. The CDR3 has 13 amino acids. In germline, CDR1 is DFQATT, CDR2 SNEGSKA (reference sequence).

Note on this clonotype: The germline gene is not matched at one end of the junction; a read error may be the cause. The chain joins TRBV29-1 to TRBJ2-1, with D unresolved. Germline assignment: CDR1 SQVTM and CDR2 ANQGSEA. The CDR3 extends over 12 amino acids. The DNA for the CDR3 is TGCAGCGTTGAACAGGAAAACAATGAGCAGCTCTTC. Translating gives CSVEQENNEQLF.

This clonotype was counted ten times or more. The rearrangement links TRBV28 to TRBJ2-7, with 9 bases aligning to TRBD1. Looked up from germline, CDR1 is MDHEN and CDR2 is SYDVKM. The V gene end was trimmed by 5 bases and the J gene end by 2 bases; junction bases not matched to a gene: 4. The CDR3 runs to 14 residues. This CDR3 reads CASSAGTGTYEQYF. As DNA, the CDR3 is TGTGCCAGCAGTGCCGGGACAGGGACCTACGAGCAGTACTTC.

With regard to this clonotype: Being one base from a much bigger clone, this may be a read error. This chain connects TRBV11-2 to TRBJ1-2; 11 nucleotides line up with TRBD1. CDR1 and CDR2 from the germline V gene are SGHAT and FQNNGV. CDR3 length: 14 residues. Losses at the gene ends were 6 bases for V and 9 bases for J; bases not matched to a gene: 9. CDR3 coding DNA: TGTGCCAGCAGTCGCGGGACAGGGGGTTTTAGCTACACCTTC. This encodes CASSRGTGGFSYTF.

In regard to this clonotype: The CDR3 does not end in the conserved phenylalanine or tryptophan, so this is likely a read error. This chain joins TRBV5-1 and TRBJ2-1, with 12 bases fitting TRBD2. Trimming removed 0 bases from V and 9 bases from J; junction bases left unmatched: 4. Germline V lookup: CDR1 SGHRS, CDR2 YFSETQ. The length of the CDR3 is 15 residues. CDR3 sequence: CASSLGLAGVGEQFL. Here the CDR3 DNA reads TGCGCCAGCAGCTTGGGACTAGCGGGAGTAGGTGAGCAGTTCTTA.

The chain links TRBV20-1 to TRBJ2-3; D is perhaps TRBD2 (6 bases). CDR1 is DFQATT and CDR2 is SNEGSKA in the germline V gene (reference sequence). This CDR3 has 15 residues. The ends were cut back, 2 bases at V and 3 bases at J, with 15 bases in the middle. Here the CDR3 reads CSARSRTNGTDTQYF. For the CDR3, the DNA is TGCAGTGCTAGATCCCGGACTAACGGTACAGATACGCAGTATTTT.

Only a few counts were recorded for this clonotype. As the CDR3 is not closed by the conserved phenylalanine or tryptophan, this likely results from a read error. The V and J genes are TRBV10-2 and TRBJ1-4, with no clear D. V was clipped by 6 bases and J by 5 bases, with 13 bases between them. The CDR3 runs 14 residues. Per germline, CDR1 WSHSY and CDR2 SAAADI. In DNA form, the CDR3 reads TGCGCCAGCAGACTAACCCAGACAAATGAAAAACTGTTTCTT. Translation gives CASRLTQTNEKLFL.

Of note for this clonotype: This clone may be a read error of a much larger clone one base away. This chain joins TRBV7-9 and TRBJ1-1; possibly TRBD1 for D (6 bases). Per the germline V gene, CDR1 is SEHNR and CDR2 is FQNEAQ (reference sequence). Trimming pared 5 bases from V and 6 bases from J, leaving 22 bases between. The CDR3 is made up of 16 amino acids. CDR3 in DNA: TGTGCCAGCAGCAAACTGCTAAGGGGGAGGCAACCTGAAGCTTTCTTT. This encodes CASSKLLRGRQPEAFF. Using reference TRBV7-9 and TRBJ1-1 for the parts outside the CDR3, the full variable domain is DTGVSQNPRHKITKRGQNVTFRCDPISEHNRLYWYRQTLGQGPEFLTYFQNEAQLEKSRLLSDRFSAERPKGSFSTLEIQRTEQGDSAMYLCASSKLLRGRQPEAFFGQGTRLTVV.

Of note for this clonotype: Compared with germline, one end of the junction differs, possibly owing to a read error. This chain uses TRBV4-2 with TRBJ2-3; D uncertain. CDR1 is LGHNA and CDR2 is YNFKEQ in the germline V gene. The CDR3 is made up of 14 amino acids. CDR3 sequence: CTSSQLARTDTQYF. CDR3 sequence (DNA): TGTACCAGTAGCCAGTTGGCGCGCACAGATACGCAGTATTTT.

A few counts support this clonotype. At one end the junction does not follow the germline gene, possibly because of a read error. The chain couples TRBV19 to TRBJ2-7; 14 bases fit TRBD2. Germline V CDR1 and CDR2: LNHDA, SQIVND (reference sequence). This CDR3 region has 16 residues. The CDR3: CASSPGLAGDVAEQYF. CDR3 sequence (DNA): TGTGCCAGTAGTCCGGGACTAGCGGGAGATGTAGCCGAGCAGTACTTT.

There are a few counts of this clonotype. The V gene is TRBV20-1, the J gene TRBJ2-1; D not resolved. This CDR3 has 16 amino acids. CDR1 and CDR2 (germline): DFQATT, SNEGSKA (reference sequence). V lost 0 bases, J lost 0 bases, and 12 bases lay in between. CDR3 coding DNA: TGCAGTGCTAGAGATTGGTTCGTCCCCTCCTACAATGAGCAGTTCTTC. Translated: CSARDWFVPSYNEQFF.

This clonotype was found many times. The chain employs TRBV28 and TRBJ2-7; 11 bases are a match to TRBD2. The CDR3 is 17 amino acids. V lost 5 bases, J lost 0 bases, and 9 bases stayed unmatched. CDR1 MDHEN and CDR2 SYDVKM come from the germline V gene. The CDR3 sequence is CASSPGLAGPSSYEQYF. Here the CDR3 DNA reads TGTGCCAGCAGTCCCGGACTAGCGGGCCCGAGCTCCTACGAGCAGTACTTC.

The J gene is TRBJ2-7, the V gene TRBV29-1; 10 bases line up with TRBD2. The CDR3 has 14 amino acids. The ends lost 5 bases at V and 5 bases at J; junction bases unmatched: 9. Germline values: CDR1 SQVTM, CDR2 ANQGSEA. The chain's CDR3 is CSVSLAGASHEQYF. In DNA form, the CDR3 reads TGCAGCGTTAGCCTAGCGGGAGCGTCCCACGAGCAGTACTTC.

As to this clonotype: The junction and the germline gene differ at one end; a read error may be behind it. The V and J genes are TRBV23-1 and TRBJ2-3; possibly TRBD2 for D (5 bases). TRBV23-1 is treated as an ORF (open reading frame) with a function not yet certain. The CDR3 is 16 residues long. Here the CDR3 reads CASGQGSSRSTDTQYF. For the CDR3, the DNA is TGCGCCAGCGGTCAAGGGTCTAGCCGCAGCACAGATACGCAGTATTTT.

Concerning this clonotype itself: A much larger clone lies one base from this, so it may be a read error. The CDR3 end shows no conserved phenylalanine or tryptophan, and so a read error is likely. This rearrangement joins TRBV12-3 or TRBV12-4 to TRBJ2-1; 9 bases map to TRBD1. The CDR3 loop spans 14 amino acids. J gave up 10 bases and V 6 bases, and 10 bases lay outside the gene matches. The CDR3 DNA sequence: TGTGCCAGCAGATTCCTTACAGGGGGCCGGGAGCAGTTCATC. Residues: CASRFLTGGREQFI.

This clonotype came up once. A clone one base away is much larger, so this may be a read error. The chain combines TRBV7-3 with TRBJ2-2; 7 bases are a match to TRBD2. Germline V gene lookup returns CDR1 SGHTA and CDR2 FQGTGA. The CDR3 extends over 15 amino acids. The CDR3 DNA is TGTGCCAACAGCTTTGCGGGAGTCGGTACCGGGGAGCTGTTTTTT. Amino acids: CANSFAGVGTGELFF.

For this clonotype: Here the CDR3 omits its conserved ending phenylalanine or tryptophan, so a read error is the likely source. CDR3 coding DNA: TGTGCCTGGGGCGCCAATCAGCCCCAGCATCTT. Translating it yields CAWGANQPQHL. The V and J genes are TRBV30 and TRBJ1-5; D unclear. V lost 5 bases and J 3 bases, leaving 5 bases between the germline ends. The CDR3 totals 11 residues. CDR1 is GTSNPN, CDR2 SVGIG, per germline (reference sequence).